The clone carrying this T cell receptor (beta chain) was seen only a few times. Both TRBC1 and TRBC2 were covered by a beta constant-region primer of two equimolar oligonucleotides. TCRdb re-called the UMI-ligation and nested PCR reads with MiXCR, one entry per CDR3 protein. The data hold under 150,000 distinct CDR3 sequences, with over 15% observed a single time. V dropped 6 bases and J dropped 5 bases, with 17 bases sitting between them. This CDR3 region has 14 residues. This record comes from a study of naive and memory T cell subsets. CMV status came from CD4+ IFNgamma after overnight CMV lysate stimulation.

This chain joins TRBV12-3 or TRBV12-4 and TRBJ2-7, with D tentatively TRBD2 (5 bases). The sample consisted of naive CD4+ T cells from blood. This sequence originates from a human donor in good health. CDR3 sequence (DNA): TGTGCCAGCAGCAGGCAGGAGGTCTTGGACGAGCAGTACTTC. It is translated as CASSRQEVLDEQYF.